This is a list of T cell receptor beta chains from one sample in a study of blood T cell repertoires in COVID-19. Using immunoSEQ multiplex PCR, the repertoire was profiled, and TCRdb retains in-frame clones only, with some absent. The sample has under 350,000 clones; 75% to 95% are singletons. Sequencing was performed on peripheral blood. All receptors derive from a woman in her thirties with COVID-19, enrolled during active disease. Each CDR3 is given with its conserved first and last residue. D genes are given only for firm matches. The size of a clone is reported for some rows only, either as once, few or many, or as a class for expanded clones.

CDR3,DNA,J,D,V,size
CAIQSGISPLHF,TGTGCCATCCAATCGGGGATTTCACCCCTCCACTTT,TRBJ1-6,.,TRBV28,.
CASSISGQRNTEAFF,TGTGCCAGTAGTATAAGCGGGCAGAGGAACACTGAAGCTTTCTTT,TRBJ1-1,.,TRBV19,.
CASSPQEGTYGYTF,TGCGCCAGCAGCCCTCAGGAAGGTACCTATGGCTACACCTTC,TRBJ1-2,.,TRBV5-1,.
CSVARTQAFF,TGCAGTGTTGCAAGGACTCAAGCTTTCTTT,TRBJ1-1,.,TRBV20-1,.
CASSLVPGEQFF,TGTGCCAGCAGCTTAGTTCCCGGGGAGCAGTTCTTC,TRBJ2-1,.,TRBV11-3,.
CASSLGLAFSEQYF,TGTGCCAGCAGCTTAGGACTAGCGTTCTCCGAGCAGTACTTC,TRBJ2-7,TRBD2,TRBV7-2,.
CASSPLPGGVYEQYF,TGTGCCAGCAGCCCCCTCCCAGGGGGCGTCTACGAGCAGTACTTC,TRBJ2-7,TRBD1,TRBV14,.
CASSLAPSGSYEQYF,TGTGCCAGCAGCTTGGCGCCTAGCGGTTCCTACGAGCAGTACTTC,TRBJ2-7,TRBD2,TRBV5-5,.
CASSEGYSSNTEAFF,TGTGCCAGCAGCGAAGGATACAGCTCGAACACTGAAGCTTTCTTT,TRBJ1-1,.,TRBV2,once
CASSPRTGQETQYF,TGTGCCAGCAGCCCCCGGACAGGCCAAGAGACCCAGTACTTC,TRBJ2-5,TRBD1,TRBV5-4,.
CASSLLGGEVQFF,TGTGCCAGCAGCTTACTCGGCGGCGAAGTGCAGTTCTTC,TRBJ2-1,.,TRBV7-3,.
CASRADRARGYTF,TGCGCCAGCAGAGCCGACAGGGCCCGGGGCTACACCTTC,TRBJ1-2,TRBD1,TRBV5-1,.
CASSLPSYEQYF,TGTGCCAGCAGTTTACCTTCCTACGAGCAGTACTTC,TRBJ2-7,.,TRBV28,.
CASSRGQGASNEQFF,TGTGCTAGCAGCCGCGGACAGGGGGCAAGTAATGAGCAGTTCTTC,TRBJ2-1,TRBD1,TRBV7-7,.
CASSELGQGTEAFF,TGTGCCAGCAGTGAGCTCGGGCAGGGGACTGAAGCTTTCTTT,TRBJ1-1,.,TRBV25-1,once
CASSSRLRSGDTQYF,TGTGCCAGCAGCTCCCGACTACGGAGTGGAGATACGCAGTATTTT,TRBJ2-3,.,TRBV7-2,.
CASSFRGLETQYF,TGTGCCAGCAGTTTCAGGGGGCTAGAGACCCAGTACTTC,TRBJ2-5,TRBD1,TRBV28,.
CASSLAEGGELYEQYF,TGTGCCAGCAGCTTGGCGGAAGGGGGGGAACTCTACGAGCAGTACTTC,TRBJ2-7,.,TRBV11-1,.
CASSLPGRNSPLHF,TGTGCCAGCAGCTTGCCAGGCCGGAATTCACCCCTCCACTTT,TRBJ1-6,.,TRBV13,.
CASSRGFIYGYTF,TGTGCCTCCTCCCGGGGGTTCATCTATGGCTACACCTTC,TRBJ1-2,.,TRBV28,.
CASRRTPGIYEQYF,TGTGCCAGCAGGCGGACCCCCGGGATTTACGAGCAGTACTTC,TRBJ2-7,.,TRBV6-5,.
CASSSEGGTEAFF,TGTGCCAGCAGCTCTGAAGGAGGCACTGAAGCTTTCTTT,TRBJ1-1,.,TRBV7-9,.
CASTYSSQGDYGYTF,TGTGCCAGCACCTACTCCTCACAGGGTGACTATGGCTACACCTTC,TRBJ1-2,.,TRBV28,.
CASSTSGRATDTQYF,TGTGCCAGCAGCACTAGCGGGAGGGCCACAGATACGCAGTATTTT,TRBJ2-3,TRBD2,TRBV7-3,.
CASSETAEGLDEQFF,TGTGCCAGCAGTGAAACAGCAGAGGGCCTCGATGAGCAGTTCTTC,TRBJ2-1,.,TRBV6-4,.
CATSDPRRSSYNEQFF,TGTGCCACCAGTGATCCAAGACGGAGCTCCTACAATGAGCAGTTCTTC,TRBJ2-1,.,TRBV24-1,.
CASSGDRGAHNEQFF,TGTGCCAGCAGTGGGGACAGGGGGGCTCACAATGAGCAGTTCTTC,TRBJ2-1,TRBD1,TRBV25-1,.
CASSYGGGNGYTF,TGTGCCAGCAGTTACGGGGGGGGCAATGGCTACACCTTC,TRBJ1-2,.,TRBV6-5,.
CASSALDRLNTDTQYF,TGTGCCAGCAGTGCTCTAGACAGACTGAACACAGATACGCAGTATTTT,TRBJ2-3,.,TRBV2,.
CASSLVPGLNTEAFF,TGCGCCAGCAGCTTGGTTCCAGGCTTGAACACTGAAGCTTTCTTT,TRBJ1-1,.,TRBV5-1,.
CATSPTGTPNTEAFF,TGTGCCACCAGCCCCACCGGGACACCGAACACTGAAGCTTTCTTT,TRBJ1-1,.,TRBV15,.
CASSLGLAGNTDTQYF,TGCGCCAGCAGCTTGGGGCTAGCGGGGAACACAGATACGCAGTATTTT,TRBJ2-3,TRBD2,TRBV5-1,.